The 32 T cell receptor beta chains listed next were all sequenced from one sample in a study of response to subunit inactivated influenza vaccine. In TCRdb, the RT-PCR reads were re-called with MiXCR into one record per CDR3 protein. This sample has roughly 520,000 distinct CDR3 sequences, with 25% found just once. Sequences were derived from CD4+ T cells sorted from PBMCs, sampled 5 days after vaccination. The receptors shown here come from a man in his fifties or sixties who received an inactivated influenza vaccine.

In nucleotides, the CDR3 is TGTGCCAGCAGTTACCGTACTGGGCAGGGTCTAGGCGAGACCCAGTACTTC. This encodes CASSYRTGQGLGETQYF. The rearrangement joins TRBV6-5 to TRBJ2-5; D may be TRBD1 (5 bases). The CDR3 length is 17 residues. CDR1 and CDR2 from the germline V gene are MNHEY and SVGAGI. V gave up 2 bases and J gave up 5 bases, with 21 bases separating them.

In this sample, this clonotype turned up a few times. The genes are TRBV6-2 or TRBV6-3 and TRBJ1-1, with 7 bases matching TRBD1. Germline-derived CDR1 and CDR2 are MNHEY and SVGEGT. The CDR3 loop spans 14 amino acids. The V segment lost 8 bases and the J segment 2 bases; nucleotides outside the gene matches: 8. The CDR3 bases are TGTGCCAGCCGTCCTCAGGGGGACAACACTGAAGCTTTCTTT. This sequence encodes CASRPQGDNTEAFF.

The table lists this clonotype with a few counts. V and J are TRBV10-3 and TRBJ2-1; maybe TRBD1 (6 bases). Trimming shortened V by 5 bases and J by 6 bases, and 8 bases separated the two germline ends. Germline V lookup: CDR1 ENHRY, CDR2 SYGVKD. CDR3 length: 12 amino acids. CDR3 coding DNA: TGTGCCATCAGTTTGGGGGCCAATGAGCAGTTCTTC. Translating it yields CAISLGANEQFF.

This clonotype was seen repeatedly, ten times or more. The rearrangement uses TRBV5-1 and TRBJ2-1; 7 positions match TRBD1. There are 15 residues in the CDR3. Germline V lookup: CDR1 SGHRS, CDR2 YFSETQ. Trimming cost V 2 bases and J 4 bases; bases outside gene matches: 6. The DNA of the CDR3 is TGCGCCAGCAGCTTACAGGGGCTTTCTTACAATGAGCAGTTCTTC. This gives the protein CASSLQGLSYNEQFF. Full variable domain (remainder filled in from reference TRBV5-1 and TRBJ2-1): KAGVTQTPRYLIKTRGQQVTLSCSPISGHRSVSWYQQTPGQGLQFLFEYFSETQRNKGNFPGRFSGRQFSNSRSEMNVSTLELGDSALYLCASSLQGLSYNEQFFGPGTRLTVL.

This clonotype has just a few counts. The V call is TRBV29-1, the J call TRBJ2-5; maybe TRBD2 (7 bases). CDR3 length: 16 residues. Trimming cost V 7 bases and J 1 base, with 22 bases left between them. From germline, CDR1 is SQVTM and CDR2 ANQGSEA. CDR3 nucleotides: TGCAGCGCTATTGGGGGGCGGGGGAGGTTCCAAGAGACCCAGTACTTC. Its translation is CSAIGGRGRFQETQYF. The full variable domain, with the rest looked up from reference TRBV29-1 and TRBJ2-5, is SAVISQKPSRDICQRGTSLTIQCQVDSQVTMMFWYRQQPGQSLTLIATANQGSEATYESGFVIDKFPISRPNLTFSTLTVSNMSPEDSSIYLCSAIGGRGRFQETQYFGPGTRLLVL.

The CDR3 DNA is TGCAGTGCTAGACGGCCAAGGGACTATGGCTACACCTTC. Protein: CSARRPRDYGYTF. This chain uses TRBV20-1 with TRBJ1-2; D is uncertain. The CDR3 runs to 13 residues. Trimming cost V 2 bases and J 3 bases, with 10 bases left between them. CDR1 is DFQATT, CDR2 SNEGSKA, per germline (reference sequence).

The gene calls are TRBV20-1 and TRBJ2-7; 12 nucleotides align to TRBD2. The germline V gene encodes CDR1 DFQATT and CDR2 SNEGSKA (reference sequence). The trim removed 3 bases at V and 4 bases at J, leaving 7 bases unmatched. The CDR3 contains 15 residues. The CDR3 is CSASKTSGSDYEQYF. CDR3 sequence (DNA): TGCAGTGCTAGTAAGACTAGCGGGAGCGATTACGAGCAGTACTTC.

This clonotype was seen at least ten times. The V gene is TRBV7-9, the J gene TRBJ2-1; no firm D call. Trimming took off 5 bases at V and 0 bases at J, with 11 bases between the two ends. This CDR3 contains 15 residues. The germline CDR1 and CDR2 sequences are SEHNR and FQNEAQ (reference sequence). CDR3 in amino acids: CASSRLMDSYNEQFF. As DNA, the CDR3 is TGTGCCAGCAGCCGGCTAATGGACTCCTACAATGAGCAGTTCTTC.

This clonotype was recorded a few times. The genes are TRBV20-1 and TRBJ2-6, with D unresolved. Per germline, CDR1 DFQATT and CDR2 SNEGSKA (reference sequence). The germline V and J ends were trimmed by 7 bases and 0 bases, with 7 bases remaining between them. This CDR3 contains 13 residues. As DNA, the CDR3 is TGCAGTGGGTTCCGCTCTGGGGCCAACGTCCTGACTTTC. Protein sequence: CSGFRSGANVLTF.

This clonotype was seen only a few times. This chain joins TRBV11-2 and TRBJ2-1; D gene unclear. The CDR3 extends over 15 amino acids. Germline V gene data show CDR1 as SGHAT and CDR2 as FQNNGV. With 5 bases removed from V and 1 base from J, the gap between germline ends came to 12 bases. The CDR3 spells CASSPEIHSYNEQFF. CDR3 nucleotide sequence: TGTGCCAGCAGCCCAGAGATACATTCCTACAATGAGCAGTTCTTC.

This CDR3 is CASSQASRDLWSTDTQYF. CDR3 DNA: TGTGCCAGCAGCCAAGCCTCCAGGGATCTTTGGAGCACAGATACGCAGTATTTT. The rearrangement joins TRBV11-1 to TRBJ2-3, with D possibly being TRBD1 (5 bases). This CDR3 region has 18 residues. Germline CDR1 SGHAT, CDR2 FQDESV (reference sequence). V lost 5 bases, J lost 0 bases, and 21 bases lay in between. The variable domain in full, completed from reference TRBV11-1 and TRBJ2-3, reads EAEVAQSPRYKITEKSQAVAFWCDPISGHATLYWYRQILGQGPELLVQFQDESVVDDSQLPKDRFSAERLKGVDSTLKIQPAELGDSAMYLCASSQASRDLWSTDTQYFGPGTRLTVL.

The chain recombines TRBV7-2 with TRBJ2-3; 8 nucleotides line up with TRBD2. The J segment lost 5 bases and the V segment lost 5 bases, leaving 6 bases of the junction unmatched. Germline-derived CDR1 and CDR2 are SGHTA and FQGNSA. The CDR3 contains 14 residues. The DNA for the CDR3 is TGTGCCAGCAGCACCGGGACTAGGGTAGATACGCAGTATTTT. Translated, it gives CASSTGTRVDTQYF.

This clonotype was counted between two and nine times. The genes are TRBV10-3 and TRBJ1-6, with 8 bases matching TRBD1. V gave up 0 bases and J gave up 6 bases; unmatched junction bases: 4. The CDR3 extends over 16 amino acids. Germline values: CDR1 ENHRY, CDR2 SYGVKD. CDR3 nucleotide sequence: TGTGCCATCAGTGAGTCGCTGACAGGGGCTAATTCACCCCTCCACTTT. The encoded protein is CAISESLTGANSPLHF.

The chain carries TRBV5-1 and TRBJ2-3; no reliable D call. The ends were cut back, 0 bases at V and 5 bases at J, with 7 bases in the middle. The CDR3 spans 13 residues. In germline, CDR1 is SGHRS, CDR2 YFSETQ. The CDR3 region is CASSLASKDTQYF. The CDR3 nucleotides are TGCGCCAGCAGCTTGGCCTCCAAAGATACGCAGTATTTT.

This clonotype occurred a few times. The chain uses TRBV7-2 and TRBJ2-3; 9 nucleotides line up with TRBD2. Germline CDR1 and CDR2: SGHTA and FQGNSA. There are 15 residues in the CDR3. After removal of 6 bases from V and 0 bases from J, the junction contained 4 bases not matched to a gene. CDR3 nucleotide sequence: TGTGCCAGCAGGATTAGCGGGGGCAGCACAGATACGCAGTATTTT. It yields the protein CASRISGGSTDTQYF.

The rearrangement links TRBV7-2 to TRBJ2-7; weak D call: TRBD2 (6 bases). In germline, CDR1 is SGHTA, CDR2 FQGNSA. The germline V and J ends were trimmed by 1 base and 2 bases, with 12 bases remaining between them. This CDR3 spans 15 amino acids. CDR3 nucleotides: TGTGCCAGCAGCTTAGTTAGCGGAAGCCCCTACGAGCAGTACTTC. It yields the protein CASSLVSGSPYEQYF.

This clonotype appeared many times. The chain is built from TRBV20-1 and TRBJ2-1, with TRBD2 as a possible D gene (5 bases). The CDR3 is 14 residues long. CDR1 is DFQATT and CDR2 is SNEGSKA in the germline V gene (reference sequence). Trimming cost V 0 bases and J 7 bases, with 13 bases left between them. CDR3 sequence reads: CSARDHERINEQFF. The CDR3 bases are TGCAGTGCTAGAGACCACGAGCGGATAAATGAGCAGTTCTTC.

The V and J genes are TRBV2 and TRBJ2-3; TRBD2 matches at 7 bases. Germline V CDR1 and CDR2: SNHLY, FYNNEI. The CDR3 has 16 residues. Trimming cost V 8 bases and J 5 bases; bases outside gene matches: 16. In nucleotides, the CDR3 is TGTGCCAGCTCTAGACAGCCGGGACTATCACGAGATACGCAGTATTTT. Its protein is CASSRQPGLSRDTQYF.

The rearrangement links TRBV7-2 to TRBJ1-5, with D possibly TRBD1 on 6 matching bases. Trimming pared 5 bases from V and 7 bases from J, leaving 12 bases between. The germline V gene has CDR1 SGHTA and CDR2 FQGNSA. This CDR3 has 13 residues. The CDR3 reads CASSPDSEQPQHF. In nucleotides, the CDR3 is TGTGCCAGCAGCCCGGACAGCGAACAGCCCCAGCATTTT.

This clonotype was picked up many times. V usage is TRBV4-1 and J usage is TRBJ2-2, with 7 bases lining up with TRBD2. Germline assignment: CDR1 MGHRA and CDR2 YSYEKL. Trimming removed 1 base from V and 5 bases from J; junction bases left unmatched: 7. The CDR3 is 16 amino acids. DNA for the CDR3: TGCGCCAGCAGCCAAGTCTTGCGTAGCGGGACCGGGGAGCTGTTTTTT. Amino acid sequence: CASSQVLRSGTGELFF.

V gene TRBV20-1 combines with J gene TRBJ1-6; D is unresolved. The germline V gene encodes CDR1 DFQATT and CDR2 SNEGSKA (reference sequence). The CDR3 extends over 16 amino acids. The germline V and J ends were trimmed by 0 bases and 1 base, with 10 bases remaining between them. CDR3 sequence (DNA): TGCAGTGCTAGAGAACCTGTGGGGTCCTATAATTCACCCCTCCACTTT. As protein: CSAREPVGSYNSPLHF.

The CDR3 coding sequence is TGTGCCAGCAGCCGGGCTCTGGGACTTGCGATCTACAATGAGCAGTTCTTC. Its translation is CASSRALGLAIYNEQFF. V is TRBV7-9 and J is TRBJ2-1, with TRBD2 as a possible D gene (6 bases). The CDR3 runs to 17 residues. Trimming cost V 5 bases and J 3 bases, with 20 bases left between them. Germline CDR1 and CDR2: SEHNR and FQNEAQ (reference sequence).

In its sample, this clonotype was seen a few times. Here the CDR3 reads CASSFQQAYEQYF. In DNA form, the CDR3 reads TGTGCCAGCAGTTTCCAACAGGCCTACGAGCAGTACTTC. The chain recombines TRBV12-3 or TRBV12-4 with TRBJ2-7, with D possibly TRBD1 on 5 matching bases. The CDR3 is made up of 13 amino acids. Trimming removed 3 bases from V and 2 bases from J, with 8 bases in between.

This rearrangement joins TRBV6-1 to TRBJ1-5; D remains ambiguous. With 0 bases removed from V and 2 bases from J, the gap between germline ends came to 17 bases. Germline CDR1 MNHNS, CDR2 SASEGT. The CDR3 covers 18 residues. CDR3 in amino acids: CASSEASLSGNGNQPQHF. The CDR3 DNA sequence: TGTGCCAGCAGTGAAGCGAGCCTTTCTGGAAATGGCAATCAGCCCCAGCATTTT.

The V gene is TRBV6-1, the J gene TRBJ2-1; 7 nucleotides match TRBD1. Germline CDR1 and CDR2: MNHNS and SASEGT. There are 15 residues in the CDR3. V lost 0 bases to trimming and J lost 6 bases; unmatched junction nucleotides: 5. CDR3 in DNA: TGTGCCAGCAGTGAAGCAGGGACAGAACTCAATGAGCAGTTCTTC. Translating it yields CASSEAGTELNEQFF.

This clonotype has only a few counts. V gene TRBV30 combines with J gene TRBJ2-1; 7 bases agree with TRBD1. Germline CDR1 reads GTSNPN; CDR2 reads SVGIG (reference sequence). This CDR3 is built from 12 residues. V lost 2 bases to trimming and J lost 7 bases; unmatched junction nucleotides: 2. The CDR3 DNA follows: TGTGCCTGGAGTAAGGGGGCAAATGAGCAGTTCTTC. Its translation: CAWSKGANEQFF.

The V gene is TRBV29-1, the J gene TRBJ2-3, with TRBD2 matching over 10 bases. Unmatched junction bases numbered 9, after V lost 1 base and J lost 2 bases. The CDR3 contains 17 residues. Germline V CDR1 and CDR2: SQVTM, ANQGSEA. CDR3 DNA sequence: TGCAGCGTTGAAGCCCGGGGAGCGGGGGGGGTCACAGATACGCAGTATTTT. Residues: CSVEARGAGGVTDTQYF.

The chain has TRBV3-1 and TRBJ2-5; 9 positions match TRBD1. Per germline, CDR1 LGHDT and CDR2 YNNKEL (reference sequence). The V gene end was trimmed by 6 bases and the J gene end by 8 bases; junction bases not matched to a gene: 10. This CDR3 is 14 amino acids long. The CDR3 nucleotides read TGTGCCAGCAGTCCGCTCGAGACAGGGGGAACCCAGTACTTC. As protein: CASSPLETGGTQYF.

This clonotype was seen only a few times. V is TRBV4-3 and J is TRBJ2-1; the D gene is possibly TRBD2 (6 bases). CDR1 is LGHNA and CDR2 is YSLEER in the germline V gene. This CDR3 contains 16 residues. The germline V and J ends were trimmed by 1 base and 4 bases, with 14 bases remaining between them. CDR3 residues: CASSQAWSGPYNEQFF. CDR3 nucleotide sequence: TGCGCCAGCAGCCAAGCTTGGAGCGGGCCTTACAATGAGCAGTTCTTC.

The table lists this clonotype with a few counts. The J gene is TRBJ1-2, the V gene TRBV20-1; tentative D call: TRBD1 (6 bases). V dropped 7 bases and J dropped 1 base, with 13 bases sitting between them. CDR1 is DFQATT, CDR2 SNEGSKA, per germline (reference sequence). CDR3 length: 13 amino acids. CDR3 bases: TGCAGTGTACGGACAGCGCGTAACTATGGCTACACCTTC. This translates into CSVRTARNYGYTF.

The CDR3 is CAISADTYGYTF. CDR3 bases: TGTGCCATCAGTGCGGACACCTATGGCTACACCTTC. The chain employs TRBV10-3 and TRBJ1-2; D is perhaps TRBD1 (5 bases). The CDR3 runs 12 residues. Germline assignment: CDR1 ENHRY and CDR2 SYGVKD. Trimming stripped 4 bases from V and 4 bases from J, with 7 bases between.

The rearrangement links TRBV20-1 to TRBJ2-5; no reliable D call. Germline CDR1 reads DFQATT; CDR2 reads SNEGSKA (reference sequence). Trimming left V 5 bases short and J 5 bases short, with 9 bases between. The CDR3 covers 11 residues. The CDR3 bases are TGCAGTGCTCTGAGGACGGAGACCCAGTACTTC. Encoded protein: CSALRTETQYF.